These 6 T cell receptor beta chains came from one sample sequenced in a study of neurological immune-mediated disorders. MiXCR, applied by TCRdb to the 5' RACE reads, yields one record per CDR3 protein. The table lists roughly 75,000 distinct CDR3 sequences, just over 2.5% of them singletons. The specimen sequenced was PBMCs. The receptors were sampled from a woman aged 30 to 39 with multiple sclerosis.

There are many counts of this clonotype. The V and J genes are TRBV20-1 and TRBJ2-7, with 10 positions matching TRBD1. Germline V lookup: CDR1 DFQATT, CDR2 SNEGSKA (reference sequence). After removal of 2 bases from V and 4 bases from J, the junction contained 26 bases not matched to a gene. The CDR3 spans 21 residues. CDR3 region: CSARHPEDRGRIGDSGYEQYF. CDR3 nucleotides: TGCAGTGCTAGACATCCAGAAGACAGGGGGCGGATAGGGGACTCTGGTTACGAGCAGTACTTC.

This clonotype has at least ten counts. The chain employs TRBV7-7 and TRBJ2-5; D is ambiguous. The V gene's germline CDR1 is SSHAT and CDR2 FNYEAQ (reference sequence). V lost 1 base and J 2 bases, leaving 5 bases between the germline ends. The length of the CDR3 is 13 residues. CDR3 amino acids: CASSLDQQETQYF. DNA of the CDR3: TGTGCCAGCAGCTTAGACCAACAAGAGACCCAGTACTTC.

This clonotype was detected many times. The rearrangement joins TRBV7-2 to TRBJ2-3; TRBD2 aligns across 13 bases. J lost 3 bases, V lost 3 bases, and 0 bases had no gene match. CDR1 is SGHTA and CDR2 is FQGNSA in the germline V gene. This CDR3 has 15 amino acids. DNA of the CDR3: TGTGCCAGCAGCTTGACTAGCGGGAGGACAGATACGCAGTATTTT. Its protein product is CASSLTSGRTDTQYF. Filled out from reference TRBV7-2 and TRBJ2-3, the complete variable domain reads GAGVSQSPSNKVTEKGKDVELRCDPISGHTALYWYRQSLGQGLEFLIYFQGNSAPDKSGLPSDRFSAERTGGSVSTLTIQRTQQEDSAVYLCASSLTSGRTDTQYFGPGTRLTVL.

Many counts were recorded for this clonotype. The chain carries TRBV3-1 and TRBJ2-7; weak D call: TRBD2 (6 bases). Deletions cut 0 bases from V and 3 bases from J, with 12 bases between. From germline, CDR1 is LGHDT and CDR2 YNNKEL (reference sequence). The CDR3 runs 15 residues. As DNA, the CDR3 is TGTGCCAGCAGCCAAGATGCCCGGGACTTCTACGAGCAGTACTTC. This gives the protein CASSQDARDFYEQYF.

This clonotype was recorded many times. The V call is TRBV20-1, the J call TRBJ1-1; D is uncertain. Trimming shortened V by 3 bases and J by 6 bases, and 14 bases separated the two germline ends. The germline CDR1 and CDR2 sequences are DFQATT and SNEGSKA (reference sequence). The CDR3 length is 13 residues. The CDR3 region has the DNA TGCAGTGCTAGTCGTCTTCAGAAACCTGAAGCTTTCTTT. Its protein product is CSASRLQKPEAFF.

The sample holds many counts of this clonotype. An end of the junction does not agree with germline; a read error may underlie this. The V call is TRBV20-1, the J call TRBJ2-7; 8 bases map to TRBD2. CDR1 DFQATT and CDR2 SNEGSKA come from the germline V gene (reference sequence). The CDR3 is 16 amino acids. The CDR3 bases are TGCAGTGCTAGAGATCGGGCGGGAGGTGACTCCGACGAGCAGTACTTC. It encodes CSARDRAGGDSDEQYF.